Listed below are T cell receptor beta chains from one sample, sequenced in a study of blood T cell repertoires in COVID-19. Libraries were prepared by immunoSEQ multiplex PCR; TCRdb keeps only in-frame clonotypes and omits some of them. Counted here are about 140,000 clones, around 87% occurring once; the ten biggest clones make up approximately 35%. The sample taken for sequencing was peripheral blood. The receptors come from a man between 45 and 60 years old who had recovered from COVID-19. CDR3s include the opening cysteine and the closing phenylalanine or tryptophan. The order of the fields is D gene, J gene, clone size, V gene, CDR3 DNA, CDR3 protein. A D gene is named only where the DNA matches it firmly. Only part of the rows carry a size: once, few, many, or a class if the clone is expanded.

d_gene: TRBD1
j_gene: TRBJ1-4
abundance: NA
v_gene: TRBV30
CDR3nt: TGTGCCTGGAGCCCCGGGACAGGGGCCCTCGCTAATGAAAAACTGTTTTTT
CDR3aa: CAWSPGTGALANEKLFF

d_gene: TRBD1
j_gene: TRBJ2-7
abundance: NA
v_gene: TRBV14
CDR3nt: TGTGCCAGCAGCCAAGGATGGACAGGGATAACCTACGAGCAGTACTTC
CDR3aa: CASSQGWTGITYEQYF

d_gene: NA
j_gene: TRBJ1-3
abundance: NA
v_gene: TRBV5-1
CDR3nt: TGCGCCAGCAGCCGTACGGACAGCGTCTCTGGAAACACCATATATTTT
CDR3aa: CASSRTDSVSGNTIYF

d_gene: TRBD2
j_gene: TRBJ2-2
abundance: NA
v_gene: TRBV7-2
CDR3nt: TGTGCCAGCAGCAATAGCGGGGGGGCTTTCACCGGGGAGCTGTTTTTT
CDR3aa: CASSNSGGAFTGELFF

d_gene: TRBD1
j_gene: TRBJ2-5
abundance: NA
v_gene: TRBV7-9
CDR3nt: TGTGCCAGCAGCGAACAGGGGGATCGCGGGGAGACCCAGTACTTC
CDR3aa: CASSEQGDRGETQYF

d_gene: NA
j_gene: TRBJ1-2
abundance: NA
v_gene: TRBV9
CDR3nt: TGTGCCAGCAGCGAACCCGAGGGGGACACCGATAACTATGGCTACACCTTC
CDR3aa: CASSEPEGDTDNYGYTF

d_gene: TRBD1
j_gene: TRBJ1-5
abundance: NA
v_gene: TRBV5-6
CDR3nt: TGTGCCAGCAGTTTAGGGGGTGCAGGGGGCGATAGTCAGCCCCAGCATTTT
CDR3aa: CASSLGGAGGDSQPQHF

d_gene: TRBD1
j_gene: TRBJ1-2
abundance: NA
v_gene: TRBV19
CDR3nt: TGTGCCAGTAGCCAAGACCGGGACAGGGCCTATGGCTACACCTTC
CDR3aa: CASSQDRDRAYGYTF

d_gene: TRBD1
j_gene: TRBJ2-3
abundance: NA
v_gene: TRBV28
CDR3nt: TGTGCCAGCAGTTCGCCCGGGACAGGGACAGATACGCAGTATTTT
CDR3aa: CASSSPGTGTDTQYF

d_gene: NA
j_gene: TRBJ1-2
abundance: NA
v_gene: TRBV7-2
CDR3nt: TGTGCCAGCAGCTTAGTGGCGGGTTCCCCATTTGGCTACACCTTC
CDR3aa: CASSLVAGSPFGYTF

d_gene: TRBD1
j_gene: TRBJ1-6
abundance: few
v_gene: TRBV12-5
CDR3nt: TGTGCTAGTGCCCCGGGGGACAGAGAGTTAAGCTCCTATAATTCACCCCTCCACTTT
CDR3aa: CASAPGDRELSSYNSPLHF

d_gene: TRBD2
j_gene: TRBJ2-7
abundance: many
v_gene: TRBV11-2
CDR3nt: TGTGCCAGCAGCTCTAGCGGGGGGGGCTCCTACGAGCAGTACTTC
CDR3aa: CASSSSGGGSYEQYF

d_gene: NA
j_gene: TRBJ1-1
abundance: NA
v_gene: TRBV6-5
CDR3nt: TGTGCCAGCAGTTACCCACAAACAGGGCCGAACACTGAAGCTTTCTTT
CDR3aa: CASSYPQTGPNTEAFF

d_gene: NA
j_gene: TRBJ2-2
abundance: many
v_gene: TRBV7-3
CDR3nt: TGTGCCAGCAGCTTATCTAGCTCATCGAACACCGGGGAGCTGTTTTTT
CDR3aa: CASSLSSSSNTGELFF

d_gene: TRBD1
j_gene: TRBJ2-7
abundance: NA
v_gene: TRBV27
CDR3nt: TGTGCCAGCAGTCCCAGACAGGGGACTCCTTCCTACGAGCAGTACTTC
CDR3aa: CASSPRQGTPSYEQYF

d_gene: TRBD1
j_gene: TRBJ2-2
abundance: NA
v_gene: TRBV30
CDR3nt: TGTGCCTGGACCCCCTTGTTAGCCCGGGACAGCACCGGGGAGCTGTTTTTT
CDR3aa: CAWTPLLARDSTGELFF

d_gene: NA
j_gene: TRBJ2-3
abundance: NA
v_gene: TRBV7-9
CDR3nt: TGTGCCAGCAGGCCCGCGACTAGCACAGATACGCAGTATTTT
CDR3aa: CASRPATSTDTQYF

d_gene: TRBD1
j_gene: TRBJ2-5
abundance: NA
v_gene: TRBV7-2
CDR3nt: TGTGCCAGCAGCGTACAGGGGTTAGCTGAAGAGACCCAGTACTTC
CDR3aa: CASSVQGLAEETQYF

d_gene: NA
j_gene: TRBJ1-6
abundance: NA
v_gene: TRBV6-2/TRBV6-3
CDR3nt: TGTGCCAGCAGCAAGAACAGTCCCGCGTATAATTCACCCCTCCACTTT
CDR3aa: CASSKNSPAYNSPLHF

d_gene: NA
j_gene: TRBJ2-6
abundance: NA
v_gene: TRBV5-1
CDR3nt: TGCGCCAGCAGCTGGGGGACGGAGGGGTATGGGGCCAACGTCCTGACTTTC
CDR3aa: CASSWGTEGYGANVLTF

d_gene: TRBD1
j_gene: TRBJ1-2
abundance: NA
v_gene: TRBV19
CDR3nt: TGTGCCAGTTCTCGACAGGGCTACTATGGCTACACCTTC
CDR3aa: CASSRQGYYGYTF

d_gene: NA
j_gene: TRBJ1-1
abundance: NA
v_gene: TRBV5-4
CDR3nt: TGTGCCAGCAGCTTGGAAAAACTTGGGGGGGTGGCTGAAGCTTTCTTT
CDR3aa: CASSLEKLGGVAEAFF

d_gene: NA
j_gene: TRBJ2-4
abundance: NA
v_gene: TRBV5-6
CDR3nt: TGTGCCAGCAGCTTGGGCAGGGCCTATTCTACAGCCAAAAACATTCAGTACTTC
CDR3aa: CASSLGRAYSTAKNIQYF

d_gene: NA
j_gene: TRBJ2-7
abundance: many
v_gene: TRBV28
CDR3nt: TGTGCCAGCAGTGGGGGGGCATTTGGGTACGAGCAGTACTTC
CDR3aa: CASSGGAFGYEQYF

d_gene: NA
j_gene: TRBJ1-2
abundance: NA
v_gene: TRBV7-9
CDR3nt: TGTGCCAGCAGCCCCTGGCAGGTTGGTGACTATGGCTACACCTTC
CDR3aa: CASSPWQVGDYGYTF

d_gene: NA
j_gene: TRBJ2-2
abundance: NA
v_gene: TRBV6-2/TRBV6-3
CDR3nt: TGTGCCAGCAGCCCCCTCAGGGGAACCGGGGAGCTGTTTTTT
CDR3aa: CASSPLRGTGELFF

d_gene: TRBD1
j_gene: TRBJ2-7
abundance: NA
v_gene: TRBV9
CDR3nt: TGTGCCAGCAGCGTAGCGGGACAGGGGTACGAGCAGTACTTC
CDR3aa: CASSVAGQGYEQYF

d_gene: TRBD1
j_gene: TRBJ1-5
abundance: few
v_gene: TRBV19
CDR3nt: TGTGCCAGTAGCCAGGGACAGGCAGGGCCCCAGCATTTT
CDR3aa: CASSQGQAGPQHF

d_gene: TRBD1
j_gene: TRBJ1-4
abundance: NA
v_gene: TRBV5-1
CDR3nt: TGCGCCAGCACCCCCGCAGGGGGCAGAGGTGAAAAACTGTTTTTT
CDR3aa: CASTPAGGRGEKLFF

d_gene: NA
j_gene: TRBJ1-1
abundance: once
v_gene: TRBV6-5
CDR3nt: TGTGCCACCCTAAGAGGGAACACTGAAGCTTTCTTT
CDR3aa: CATLRGNTEAFF

d_gene: NA
j_gene: TRBJ1-2
abundance: many
v_gene: TRBV7-2
CDR3nt: TGTGCCAGCAGCTTACCGACAACGGGCTACACCTTC
CDR3aa: CASSLPTTGYTF

d_gene: TRBD2
j_gene: TRBJ2-7
abundance: NA
v_gene: TRBV5-1
CDR3nt: TGCGCCAGCAGCGCTAGCGGGGGGGTGTACTCCTACGAGCAGTACTTC
CDR3aa: CASSASGGVYSYEQYF

d_gene: NA
j_gene: TRBJ1-3
abundance: few
v_gene: TRBV9
CDR3nt: TGTGCCAGCAGCAGTAGCTCCGGCTCTGGAAACACCATATATTTT
CDR3aa: CASSSSSGSGNTIYF

d_gene: NA
j_gene: TRBJ2-3
abundance: NA
v_gene: TRBV4-3
CDR3nt: TGCGCCAGCAGCCCGCAAGGTAGGGGAAGCACAGATACGCAGTATTTT
CDR3aa: CASSPQGRGSTDTQYF

d_gene: TRBD2
j_gene: TRBJ2-4
abundance: NA
v_gene: TRBV5-4
CDR3nt: TGTGCCAGCAGCTTGGTTGCGGGGGGTACCAAAAACATTCAGTACTTC
CDR3aa: CASSLVAGGTKNIQYF